This entry describes one TCR beta chain. Its target is unknown. This specimen comes from a study of T cell repertoires in cytomegalovirus infection. Background on the study: The authors relied on CMV epitopes, both recently identified HLA-C-restricted and well-studied HLA-B-restricted. CMV infection and matching HLA type were both indicated by public TCR beta signatures. Study-level results: Of the TCR beta families, the public ones yielded a cumulative frequency that identified carriers of CMV plus the relevant HLA. CMV-specific HLA-C-restricted TCR beta clonotypes dominated the ex vivo response.

The ends lost 7 bases at V and 12 bases at J; junction bases unmatched: 9. The germline V gene has CDR1 SQVTM and CDR2 ANQGSEA. The CDR3 runs 11 residues. TCRdb passed the reads through MiXCR, listing each CDR3 protein once. The sample gives a few hundred thousand distinct CDR3 sequences, about 33% of which show up once; under 20% is in the top ten. The TCR comes from a human donor in good health (CMV status not recorded). Some clones in this sample may be carry-over from other donors' samples. This specimen consisted of cultured PBMCs, obtained from culture after CMV antigen stimulation. The chain joins TRBV29-1 to TRBJ2-1; TRBD2 matches 7 bases. CDR3 nucleotide sequence: TGCAGCGCCCGGGAGGTGGAAGGGCAGTTCTTC. Amino acid sequence: CSAREVEGQFF.